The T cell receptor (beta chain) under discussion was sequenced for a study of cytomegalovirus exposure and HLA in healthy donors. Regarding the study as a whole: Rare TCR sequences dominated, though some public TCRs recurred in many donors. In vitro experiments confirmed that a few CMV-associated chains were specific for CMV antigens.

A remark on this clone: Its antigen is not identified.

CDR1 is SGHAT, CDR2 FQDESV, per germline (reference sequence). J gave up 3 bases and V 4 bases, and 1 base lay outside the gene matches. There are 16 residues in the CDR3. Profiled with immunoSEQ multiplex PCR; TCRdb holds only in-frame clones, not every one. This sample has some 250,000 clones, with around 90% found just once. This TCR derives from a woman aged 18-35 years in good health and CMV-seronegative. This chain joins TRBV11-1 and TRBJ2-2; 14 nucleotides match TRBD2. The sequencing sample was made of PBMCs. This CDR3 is CASSSTSGGDTGELFF. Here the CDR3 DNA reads TGTGCCAGCAGCTCGACTAGCGGGGGGGACACCGGGGAGCTGTTTTTT.